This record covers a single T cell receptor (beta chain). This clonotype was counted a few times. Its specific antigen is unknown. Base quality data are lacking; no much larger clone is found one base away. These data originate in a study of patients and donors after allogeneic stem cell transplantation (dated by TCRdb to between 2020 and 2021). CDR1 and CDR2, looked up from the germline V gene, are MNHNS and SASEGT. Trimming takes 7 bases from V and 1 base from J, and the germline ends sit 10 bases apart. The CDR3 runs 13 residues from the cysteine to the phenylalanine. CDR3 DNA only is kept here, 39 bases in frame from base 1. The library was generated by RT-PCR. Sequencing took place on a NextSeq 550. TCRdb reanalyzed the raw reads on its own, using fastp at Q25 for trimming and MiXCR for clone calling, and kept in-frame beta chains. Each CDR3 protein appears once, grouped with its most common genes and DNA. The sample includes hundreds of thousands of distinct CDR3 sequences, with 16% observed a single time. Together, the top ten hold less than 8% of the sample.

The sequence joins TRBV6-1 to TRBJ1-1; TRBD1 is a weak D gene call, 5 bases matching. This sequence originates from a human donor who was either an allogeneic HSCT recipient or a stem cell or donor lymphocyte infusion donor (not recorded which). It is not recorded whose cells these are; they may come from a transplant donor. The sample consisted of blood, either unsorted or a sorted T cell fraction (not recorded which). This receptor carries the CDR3 CASTPTENTEAFF. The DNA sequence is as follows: TGTGCCAGCACTCCGACAGAGAACACTGAAGCTTTCTTT.